The entry below gives a single T cell receptor beta chain sequence along with its context. The data originate from a study of blood T cell repertoires in COVID-19. About the research overall: Researchers got acute and convalescent COVID-19 samples from the United States, Italy and Spain. Sample material is recorded as cDNA or gDNA derived from T cells, B-cell-depleted T cells, or PBMCs.

Methods used by the authors: Estimation of nucleated cell counts relied on the amplification of reference gene primers. Produced via immunoSEQ multiplex PCR; TCRdb's table is partial and in-frame only. V and J calls and clone size come straight from that table; D and trimming were deduced from the DNA. The sample holds around 150,000 clones, 80% to 90% seen once. This clonotype originated in an older man with acute or convalescent COVID-19. Sequenced sample: peripheral blood.

CDR3 protein: CASRSWLAGGGSYNEQFF. The CDR3 coding sequence is TGCGCCAGCAGGTCCTGGCTAGCGGGAGGAGGGAGCTACAATGAGCAGTTCTTC. This chain uses TRBV5-1 with TRBJ2-1; 11 bases align to TRBD2. The CDR3 extends over 18 amino acids. CDR1 and CDR2 from the germline V gene are SGHRS and YFSETQ. Losses at the gene ends were 5 bases for V and 3 bases for J; bases not matched to a gene: 13.